The 30 T cell receptor beta chains given below trace back to one sample, sequenced in a study of blood T cell repertoires in COVID-19. Only in-frame clones appear in the TCRdb table, and some are missing; sequencing was by immunoSEQ multiplex PCR. The sample lists under 300,000 clones; around 90% were seen once. The sequenced sample consisted of PBMCs or T cells enriched from blood (not recorded which). The receptor set was obtained from a woman in her forties or fifties who had recovered from COVID-19.

This clone was counted once. At one boundary the junction diverges from the germline segment, which might be a read error. The chain is built from TRBV7-7 and TRBJ2-3; no firm D call. The CDR3 loop spans 14 amino acids. The V gene's germline CDR1 is SSHAT and CDR2 FNYEAQ (reference sequence). CDR3: CASSLYHGADTQYF. CDR3 nucleotide sequence: TGTGCTAGCAGCTTATACCACGGTGCAGATACGCAGTATTTT.

The rearrangement links TRBV6-2 or TRBV6-3 to TRBJ1-2; D uncertain. V lost 0 bases and J 3 bases, leaving 11 bases between the germline ends. The CDR3 length is 15 residues. The germline gives CDR1 MNHEY, CDR2 SVGEGT. The CDR3 reads CASSYSAKGDYGYTF. CDR3 DNA: TGTGCCAGCAGTTACTCCGCTAAGGGAGACTATGGCTACACCTTC.

The genes are TRBV4-2 and TRBJ1-5; D may be TRBD1 (6 bases). The CDR3 length is 15 residues. In germline, CDR1 is LGHNA, CDR2 YNFKEQ. The ends were cut back, 3 bases at V and 0 bases at J, with 9 bases in the middle. CDR3 amino acids: CASSQRGASNQPQHF. CDR3 sequence (DNA): TGTGCCAGCAGCCAGCGGGGGGCTAGCAATCAGCCCCAGCATTTT.

V usage is TRBV28 and J usage is TRBJ1-2; TRBD1 agrees at 8 bases. This CDR3 is built from 15 residues. V trimming: 11 bases; J trimming: 0 bases; junction bases outside the gene matches: 11. In germline, CDR1 is MDHEN, CDR2 SYDVKM. The CDR3 here is CAYRDRNFPNYGYTF. The CDR3 DNA sequence: TGTGCCTACCGGGACAGGAACTTTCCTAACTATGGCTACACCTTC.

Of note for this clone: Sequence at one end of the junction differs from germline and may be a read error. This rearrangement joins TRBV7-7 to TRBJ2-1; weak D call: TRBD1 (6 bases). CDR1 SSHAT and CDR2 FNYEAQ come from the germline V gene (reference sequence). The CDR3 is made up of 13 amino acids. The CDR3 nucleotides read TGTGCTAGCAGCTTCACAGGGTATGGTGAGCAGTTCTTC. This gives the protein CASSFTGYGEQFF.

This rearrangement joins TRBV2 to TRBJ2-3; 14 bases fit TRBD2. The V and J ends lost 7 bases and 0 bases, in that order; junction bases with no gene match: 9. The germline CDR1 and CDR2 sequences are SNHLY and FYNNEI. The CDR3 loop spans 18 amino acids. In DNA form, the CDR3 reads TGTGCCAGCACCGAAGGGGGACTAGCGGGAGTCAGCACAGATACGCAGTATTTT. It specifies CASTEGGLAGVSTDTQYF.

The J gene is TRBJ2-1, the V gene TRBV3-1 (or the pseudogene TRBV3-2); 10 bases are a match to TRBD2. V shed 3 bases, J shed 8 bases, and the junction held 10 bases outside the gene matches. Per the germline V gene, CDR1 is LGHDT and CDR2 is YNNKEL (reference sequence). The CDR3 is 16 amino acids. The CDR3 DNA reads as TGTGCCAGCAGCCACCCGTTTAGCGGGAGGAGCTATGAGCAGTTCTTC. Residues: CASSHPFSGRSYEQFF.

V is TRBV5-4 and J is TRBJ2-5; TRBD2 aligns across 8 bases. Germline loops: CDR1 SGHNT, CDR2 YYREEE (reference sequence). The CDR3 consists of 16 residues. V was clipped by 2 bases and J by 4 bases; unmatched bases: 10. CDR3 coding DNA: TGTGCCAGCAGCTTCCCGGGACTAGGGAGCGCAGAGACCCAGTACTTC. This encodes CASSFPGLGSAETQYF.

The chain employs TRBV14 and TRBJ2-7, with 7 bases matching TRBD1. This CDR3 spans 15 amino acids. Germline V lookup: CDR1 SGHDN, CDR2 FVKESK. J was trimmed by 3 bases and V by 4 bases; bases with no gene match: 9. The CDR3 DNA is TGTGCCAGCAGCCTCCGACAGGGTGTCTTCTACGAGCAGTACTTC. This translates into CASSLRQGVFYEQYF.

The chain joins TRBV24-1 to TRBJ2-2; D unresolved. Deletions cut 7 bases from V and 2 bases from J, with 10 bases between. The CDR3 loop spans 14 amino acids. CDR1 and CDR2 (germline): KGHDR, SFDVKD. Written as DNA, the CDR3 is TGTGCCACCAGGGCACACAGAAACACCGGGGAGCTGTTTTTT. This codes for CATRAHRNTGELFF.

The chain combines TRBV28 with TRBJ1-6, with D perhaps TRBD1 (6 bases). CDR1 is MDHEN, CDR2 SYDVKM, per germline. Trimming cost V 6 bases and J 4 bases, with 13 bases left between them. There are 15 residues in the CDR3. CDR3 sequence (DNA): TGTGCCAGCAGGGCCCGGGACACATATAATTCACCCCTCCACTTT. Its protein product is CASRARDTYNSPLHF.

The V and J genes are TRBV4-2 and TRBJ2-7; 7 bases are shared with TRBD1. The CDR3 sequence is 16 residues long. V gave up 2 bases and J gave up 2 bases; unmatched junction bases: 9. The V gene's germline CDR1 is LGHNA and CDR2 YNFKEQ. CDR3 DNA: TGTGCCAGCAGCCAAAGCATTTTAGACAGGGCCTACGAGCAGTACTTC. Residues: CASSQSILDRAYEQYF.

This clone was seen only once. The rearrangement joins TRBV19 to TRBJ2-1; 13 bases agree with TRBD2. The CDR3 sequence is 15 residues long. The V gene end was trimmed by 5 bases and the J gene end by 10 bases; junction bases not matched to a gene: 8. Germline CDR1 and CDR2: LNHDA and SQIVND (reference sequence). The CDR3 DNA reads as TGTGCCAGTAGTGTAGGACTAGCGGGAGTGTCGGAGCAGTTCTTC. Protein product: CASSVGLAGVSEQFF.

A single count supports this clone. This rearrangement joins TRBV18 to TRBJ1-2; D ambiguous. The CDR3 consists of 14 residues. V lost 3 bases, J lost 1 base, and 9 bases lay in between. Looked up from germline, CDR1 is KGHSH and CDR2 is LQKENI. The DNA of the CDR3 is TGTGCCAGCTCACCGGGCAGAGTTAACTATGGCTACACCTTC. Its protein is CASSPGRVNYGYTF.

The chain uses TRBV11-2 and TRBJ1-3; D not certain. The CDR3 has 18 amino acids. In germline, CDR1 is SGHAT, CDR2 FQNNGV. V lost 1 base to trimming and J lost 4 bases, with 20 bases between them. Here the CDR3 DNA reads TGTGCCAGCAGCTTAGCCCCTTTCTCGGGGTTGTGGGGAAACACCATATATTTT. This sequence encodes CASSLAPFSGLWGNTIYF.

This chain connects TRBV4-2 to TRBJ1-3; no clear D. Trimming removed 4 bases at V and 2 bases at J, with 15 bases between. The CDR3 has 16 residues. The germline V gene encodes CDR1 LGHNA and CDR2 YNFKEQ. CDR3 sequence reads: CASSLGLLETGNTIYF. DNA for the CDR3: TGTGCCAGCAGCCTAGGACTTCTGGAAACTGGAAACACCATATATTTT.

V and J are TRBV28 and TRBJ1-4; possibly TRBD1 for D (6 bases). There are 16 residues in the CDR3. The V gene's germline CDR1 is MDHEN and CDR2 SYDVKM. Trimming shortened V by 4 bases and J by 0 bases, and 12 bases separated the two germline ends. Here the CDR3 DNA reads TGTGCCAGCAGTTGGGGGACACTTTCAACTAATGAAAAACTGTTTTTT. Translating it yields CASSWGTLSTNEKLFF.

This chain links TRBV29-1 with TRBJ2-3; tentative D call: TRBD2 (6 bases). This CDR3 is 15 amino acids long. Germline loops: CDR1 SQVTM, CDR2 ANQGSEA. Trimming shortened V by 6 bases and J by 0 bases, and 16 bases separated the two germline ends. The CDR3 is CSVLKAGTSTDTQYF. CDR3 bases: TGCAGCGTACTTAAAGCAGGGACTAGCACAGATACGCAGTATTTT.

V and J are TRBV5-6 and TRBJ1-1; TRBD1 matches 7 bases. The V gene's germline CDR1 is SGHDT and CDR2 YYEEEE. CDR3 length: 15 residues. The trim removed 4 bases at V and 6 bases at J, leaving 12 bases unmatched. CDR3 loop: CASSPRTGAYSEAFF. The CDR3 DNA is TGTGCCAGCAGCCCCCGGACAGGCGCCTATTCTGAAGCTTTCTTT.

This clone was observed a single time. The rearrangement uses TRBV2 and TRBJ1-1; D might be TRBD1 (5 bases). V was shortened by 3 bases and J by 5 bases, with 13 bases between the two germline ends. Germline-derived CDR1 and CDR2 are SNHLY and FYNNEI. The CDR3 sequence is 14 residues long. CDR3 in DNA: TGTGCCAGCAGTGACCGCCGGGGGTTGACTGAAGCTTTCTTT. Its translation: CASSDRRGLTEAFF.

The chain joins TRBV11-2 to TRBJ2-3; D is perhaps TRBD2 (5 bases). CDR1 SGHAT and CDR2 FQNNGV come from the germline V gene. The CDR3 covers 13 residues. V lost 4 bases to trimming and J lost 4 bases, with 9 bases between them. As DNA, the CDR3 is TGTGCCAGCAGCTCCTTGCGGGCAGATACGCAGTATTTT. Translating it yields CASSSLRADTQYF.

This chain links TRBV18 with TRBJ2-7, with 12 bases aligning to TRBD2. V shed 6 bases, J shed 6 bases, and the junction held 9 bases outside the gene matches. The CDR3 sequence is 15 residues long. Germline-derived CDR1 and CDR2 are KGHSH and LQKENI. The CDR3 sequence is CASSLGLAGILEQYF. Here the CDR3 DNA reads TGTGCCAGCTCCCTCGGACTAGCGGGAATCCTCGAGCAGTACTTC.

The rearrangement joins TRBV19 to TRBJ1-2, with a weak D call TRBD1 (6 bases). V gave up 2 bases and J gave up 8 bases, with 15 bases separating them. Germline V CDR1 and CDR2: LNHDA, SQIVND (reference sequence). The CDR3 totals 14 residues. CDR3: CASSITRGGHGYTF. The CDR3 coding sequence is TGTGCCAGTAGTATAACAAGAGGGGGACACGGCTACACCTTC.

This rearrangement joins TRBV7-8 to TRBJ1-2; no clear D gene. The V end was cut by 1 base, the J end by 2 bases, with 5 bases between. The V gene's germline CDR1 is SGHVS and CDR2 FQNEAQ. CDR3 length: 13 residues. The CDR3 region has the DNA TGTGCCAGCAGCTTAGAAGAGAACTATGGCTACACCTTC. Its translation: CASSLEENYGYTF. The full variable domain, with the rest looked up from reference TRBV7-8 and TRBJ1-2, is GAGVSQSPRYKVAKRGQDVALRCDPISGHVSLFWYQQALGQGPEFLTYFQNEAQLDKSGLPSDRFFAERPEGSVSTLKIQRTQQEDSAVYLCASSLEENYGYTFGSGTRLTVV.

This clone showed up just a few times. This chain uses TRBV28 with TRBJ1-3; a weak D match, TRBD1 (5 bases). Germline V gene sequence: CDR1 MDHEN, CDR2 SYDVKM. Trimming cost V 4 bases and J 5 bases, with 18 bases left between them. The CDR3 has 16 residues. The CDR3 nucleotides read TGTGCCAGCAGTTCCAACCAAAAGACAGCTCGAAACACCATATATTTT. Translated: CASSSNQKTARNTIYF.

The rearrangement links TRBV28 to TRBJ1-2; D is unresolved. Germline CDR1 MDHEN, CDR2 SYDVKM. Trimming left V 11 bases short and J 5 bases short, with 12 bases between. The length of the CDR3 is 11 residues. CDR3 in amino acids: CAVRGEYGYTF. CDR3 sequence (DNA): TGTGCCGTCCGGGGAGAATATGGCTACACCTTC.

This clone occurred many times. The chain recombines TRBV27 with TRBJ2-7; 9 bases map to TRBD2. Germline values: CDR1 MNHEY, CDR2 SMNVEV (reference sequence). With 3 bases clipped from V and 6 bases from J, the junction kept 9 bases outside the gene matches. CDR3 length equals 15 residues. The CDR3 loop reads CASSLLLAGKREQYF. The DNA for the CDR3 is TGTGCCAGCAGTTTGTTGCTAGCGGGAAAACGCGAGCAGTACTTC.

The V and J genes are TRBV6-5 and TRBJ2-5; 7 nucleotides match TRBD1. The CDR3 runs to 15 residues. Germline-derived CDR1 and CDR2 are MNHEY and SVGAGI. The V gene end was trimmed by 7 bases and the J gene end by 5 bases; junction bases not matched to a gene: 13. CDR3 residues: CASTGRGGGLETQYF. In DNA, the CDR3 is TGTGCCAGCACGGGTCGAGGGGGCGGGCTGGAGACCCAGTACTTC.

The chain has TRBV18 and TRBJ2-7; TRBD1 is a possible D gene (6 bases). Trimming cost V 6 bases and J 0 bases, with 18 bases left between them. Germline V CDR1 and CDR2: KGHSH, LQKENI. This CDR3 has 16 amino acids. CDR3 sequence reads: CASSKQPGTYSYEQYF. DNA of the CDR3: TGTGCCAGCTCCAAACAACCCGGGACATACTCCTACGAGCAGTACTTC.

V gene TRBV29-1 combines with J gene TRBJ2-7; D is possibly TRBD1 (5 bases). CDR1 and CDR2 (germline): SQVTM, ANQGSEA. V was clipped by 4 bases and J by 3 bases, with 13 bases between them. The CDR3 covers 13 residues. Here the CDR3 DNA reads TGCAGCGTTGCCCTCCGAGACAGCTACGAGCAGTACTTC. It encodes CSVALRDSYEQYF.